Listed below are T cell receptor beta chains from one sample, sequenced in a study of cytomegalovirus exposure and HLA in healthy donors. The data were produced by immunoSEQ multiplex PCR, yet TCRdb's version contains in-frame clones alone and is incomplete. This sample contains about 130,000 clones. Source material: PBMCs. These receptors were obtained from a man younger than 35 in good health and CMV-seronegative. Both conserved end residues are part of each CDR3. Each record gives: V gene, J gene, D gene, CDR3 protein, CDR3 DNA. The D gene is left open where the match is weak.

TRBV14	TRBJ1-1	TRBD1	CASRGTENTEAFF	TGTGCCAGCAGAGGGACAGAGAACACTGAAGCTTTCTTT
TRBV6-5	TRBJ2-7	TRBD2	CASSRIAGDSYEQYF	TGTGCCAGCAGTCGAATAGCGGGGGACTCCTACGAGCAGTACTTC
TRBV19	TRBJ1-1	.	CASSIAIGGLGMNTEAFF	TGTGCCAGTAGTATAGCGATCGGGGGGCTGGGGATGAACACTGAAGCTTTCTTT
TRBV4-1	TRBJ2-7	TRBD1	CASSQASTGRPYEQYF	TGCGCCAGCAGCCAGGCATCGACAGGGAGACCATACGAGCAGTACTTC
TRBV18	TRBJ2-3	TRBD1	CASSPRGQGAPDTQYF	TGTGCCAGCTCACCCCGGGGACAGGGTGCCCCAGATACGCAGTATTTT
TRBV5-4	TRBJ2-5	TRBD1	CASRMGQGDQETQYF	TGTGCCAGCAGGATGGGACAGGGCGATCAAGAGACCCAGTACTTC
TRBV15	TRBJ1-1	TRBD1	CATSRDRWRQGRTEAFF	TGTGCCACCAGCAGAGATCGATGGAGACAGGGTAGGACTGAAGCTTTCTTT
TRBV19	TRBJ2-5	.	CASTKTQAPEETQYF	TGTGCCAGTACTAAGACACAGGCACCCGAAGAGACCCAGTACTTC
TRBV6-1	TRBJ1-2	.	CASSEGGIAKYGYTF	TGTGCCAGCAGTGAAGGCGGCATCGCGAAGTATGGCTACACCTTC
TRBV4-1	TRBJ2-1	.	CASSQGPGTRYNEQFF	TGCGCCAGCAGCCAAGGCCCCGGGACACGTTACAATGAGCAGTTCTTC
TRBV7-9	TRBJ2-7	TRBD1	CASSLWRQGAYGQYF	TGTGCCAGCAGCTTATGGCGTCAGGGGGCCTACGGGCAGTACTTC
TRBV9	TRBJ1-1	.	CASSPYGGESEAFF	TGTGCCAGCAGCCCTTACGGGGGGGAGTCTGAAGCTTTCTTT
TRBV6-5	TRBJ1-2	.	CASSWTEFNYGYTF	TGTGCCAGCAGTTGGACAGAATTTAACTATGGCTACACCTTC
TRBV4-1	TRBJ1-6	.	CASSPQGSYNSPLHF	TGCGCCAGCAGCCCCCAGGGCTCCTATAATTCACCCCTCCACTTT
TRBV5-1	TRBJ2-7	TRBD1	CASTLLGQTYEQYF	TGCGCCAGCACCCTACTGGGACAGACCTACGAGCAGTACTTC
TRBV4-1	TRBJ2-7	TRBD1	CASSSRGYEQYF	TGCGCCAGCAGCTCCAGGGGGTACGAGCAGTACTTC
TRBV27	TRBJ1-5	TRBD1	CASTPDRGGNQPQHF	TGTGCCAGCACCCCGGACAGGGGGGGCAATCAGCCCCAGCATTTT
TRBV29-1	TRBJ1-5	.	CSVQGRVGQPQHF	TGCAGCGTTCAGGGTAGAGTTGGTCAGCCCCAGCATTTT
TRBV25-1	TRBJ1-4	TRBD1	CASSEGQGGEKLFF	TGTGCCAGCAGTGAGGGACAGGGGGGAGAAAAACTGTTTTTT
TRBV5-6	TRBJ1-5	.	CASSLAGIDQPQHF	TGTGCCAGCAGCTTGGCAGGTATTGATCAGCCCCAGCATTTT
TRBV9	TRBJ1-3	.	CASKGGRNTIYF	TGTGCCAGCAAGGGGGGGCGAAACACCATATATTTT
TRBV29-1	TRBJ2-1	.	CSVVGPGVVRGEQFF	TGCAGCGTTGTAGGTCCGGGAGTGGTTCGTGGTGAGCAGTTCTTC
TRBV2	TRBJ1-1	.	CATRGNTEAFF	TGTGCCACTCGGGGGAACACTGAAGCTTTCTTT
TRBV29-1	TRBJ2-1	.	CSVEWTTYNEQFF	TGCAGCGTTGAGTGGACTACCTACAATGAGCAGTTCTTC
TRBV2	TRBJ1-3	.	CASRQGRFTSSGNTIYF	TGTGCCAGCAGGCAAGGGAGATTTACCAGCTCTGGAAACACCATATATTTT
TRBV18	TRBJ2-7	.	CASSPSGLASSYEQYF	TGTGCCAGCTCACCAAGTGGGCTAGCTTCCTCCTACGAGCAGTACTTC
TRBV5-4	TRBJ2-5	.	CASSPTGETQYF	TGTGCCAGCAGCCCCACGGGTGAGACCCAGTACTTC
TRBV7-9	TRBJ2-1	.	CASGMEFREQFF	TGTGCCAGCGGAATGGAGTTCCGTGAGCAGTTCTTC
TRBV6-1	TRBJ2-3	.	CASRESGGTDTQYF	TGTGCCAGCAGGGAGTCCGGGGGCACAGATACGCAGTATTTT
TRBV7-9	TRBJ2-1	.	CASNFILGLIHEQFF	TGTGCCAGCAACTTCATCCTCGGACTCATCCATGAGCAGTTCTTC
TRBV11-2	TRBJ1-5	.	CASSRDGNSNQPQHF	TGTGCCAGCAGCCGGGATGGAAATAGCAATCAGCCCCAGCATTTT
TRBV2	TRBJ2-7	.	CASSRAGTRTYEQYF	TGTGCCAGCAGCCGAGCCGGGACACGAACCTACGAGCAGTACTTC
TRBV6-5	TRBJ1-1	TRBD1	CASRGTGGFGTEAFF	TGTGCCAGCAGGGGGACAGGGGGCTTTGGCACTGAAGCTTTCTTT
TRBV25-1	TRBJ2-3	TRBD1	CASSGQGRRDTQYF	TGTGCCAGCAGTGGACAGGGTAGACGAGATACGCAGTATTTT
TRBV28	TRBJ2-7	.	CASSYGTSGYEQYF	TGTGCCAGCAGTTACGGGACATCCGGCTACGAGCAGTACTTC
TRBV13	TRBJ2-3	TRBD2	CASSPWTSGGADTQYF	TGTGCCAGCAGCCCCTGGACTAGCGGGGGGGCAGATACGCAGTATTTT
TRBV13	TRBJ2-3	.	CASSSPSLEGTDTQYF	TGTGCCAGCAGCTCACCATCCCTCGAGGGCACAGATACGCAGTATTTT
TRBV7-8	TRBJ2-7	TRBD1	CASSSTGLEQYF	TGTGCCAGCAGCTCGACAGGGCTCGAGCAGTACTTC
TRBV4-2	TRBJ2-7	TRBD2	CASSQKAPSGAVLGLEQYF	TGTGCCAGCAGCCAAAAGGCCCCGAGCGGGGCTGTATTAGGGCTCGAGCAGTACTTC
TRBV27	TRBJ2-7	TRBD1	CASSRGGPAYEQYF	TGTGCCAGCAGTAGAGGGGGCCCAGCCTACGAGCAGTACTTC
TRBV29-1	TRBJ1-2	.	CSVEEEDRQEDWYYGYTF	TGCAGCGTTGAAGAAGAGGACCGACAGGAGGATTGGTACTATGGCTACACCTTC
TRBV19	TRBJ2-7	TRBD1	CASSMGQYYEQYF	TGTGCCAGTAGTATGGGACAGTACTACGAGCAGTACTTC
TRBV9	TRBJ2-3	TRBD2	CASSDLIAGARLRNTDTQYF	TGTGCCAGCAGCGATTTAATAGCGGGAGCTCGACTAAGGAACACAGATACGCAGTATTTT
TRBV7-9	TRBJ1-5	TRBD1	CASSLGTGQGSNQPQHF	TGTGCCAGCAGCTTAGGTACGGGACAGGGAAGCAATCAGCCCCAGCATTTT
TRBV5-1	TRBJ1-3	TRBD1	CASSSWDSQNTIYF	TGCGCCAGCAGCTCATGGGACAGCCAAAACACCATATATTTT
TRBV19	TRBJ2-7	.	CASKRAGAHEQYF	TGTGCCAGTAAGAGGGCAGGGGCCCACGAGCAGTACTTC
TRBV19	TRBJ1-1	.	CASSIQGMGNTEAFF	TGTGCCAGTAGTATTCAGGGGATGGGAAACACTGAAGCTTTCTTT
TRBV12-5	TRBJ2-1	TRBD2	CASGLGTSGNNEQFF	TGTGCTAGTGGTTTGGGGACTAGCGGCAACAATGAGCAGTTCTTC
TRBV28	TRBJ2-1	TRBD2	CALAPGTSGAYNEQFF	TGTGCCCTCGCCCCGGGGACTAGCGGGGCATACAATGAGCAGTTCTTC
TRBV2	TRBJ2-1	TRBD2	CASSPRGDNEQFF	TGTGCCAGCAGCCCACGGGGGGACAATGAGCAGTTCTTC
TRBV9	TRBJ2-3	.	CASSPAGFTDTQYF	TGTGCCAGCAGCCCTGCCGGGTTCACAGATACGCAGTATTTT
TRBV5-1	TRBJ1-3	.	CASSLDSSGNTIYF	TGCGCCAGCAGCTTGGACAGCTCTGGAAACACCATATATTTT
TRBV5-6	TRBJ1-2	TRBD1	CASSLAGTGLPRHYGYTF	TGTGCCAGCAGCTTGGCCGGGACAGGGTTACCTAGGCACTATGGCTACACCTTC